The 27 T cell receptor beta chains below all came from one sample that was sequenced in a study of Graves' ophthalmopathy and Graves' hyperthyroidism. Amplifying from RNA transcripts, the study obtained TCR beta CDR3 regions. First-round RT-PCR used HTBI primers; second-round multiplex PCR followed. TCRdb redid the calling of the multiplex PCR reads with MiXCR, one entry per CDR3 protein. The table shows fewer than 350,000 distinct CDR3 sequences, with roughly 15% occurring only once. Sequencing used peripheral blood. The receptors come from an adult man with Graves' ophthalmopathy.

This clonotype showed up many times. V usage is TRBV10-3 and J usage is TRBJ1-1; tentative D call: TRBD1 (5 bases). The V end was cut by 7 bases, the J end by 6 bases, with 21 bases between. From germline, CDR1 is ENHRY and CDR2 SYGVKD. This CDR3 spans 15 amino acids. The CDR3 loop is CAIKGRPGFESEAFF. The CDR3 DNA is TGTGCCATCAAGGGACGGCCGGGGTTTGAGTCTGAAGCTTTCTTT.

This clonotype was recorded at least ten times. The V gene is TRBV20-1, the J gene TRBJ1-3; unclear D gene. Germline CDR1 reads DFQATT; CDR2 reads SNEGSKA (reference sequence). Trimming took off 4 bases at V and 4 bases at J, with 8 bases between the two ends. This CDR3 comprises 12 residues. CDR3 coding DNA: TGCAGTGCTACAAAGATGGGAAACACCATATATTTT. Encoded protein: CSATKMGNTIYF.

CDR3 coding DNA: TGCGCCAGCAGCCCCCTGACAGAAGAGACCCAGTACTTC. It yields the protein CASSPLTEETQYF. The chain recombines TRBV5-1 with TRBJ2-5, with TRBD1 as a possible D gene (5 bases). Germline V lookup: CDR1 SGHRS, CDR2 YFSETQ. The CDR3 extends over 13 amino acids. The germline V and J ends were trimmed by 4 bases and 3 bases, with 10 bases remaining between them.

This clonotype was detected ten times or more. The chain links TRBV11-1 to TRBJ2-2; D perhaps matches TRBD2 (6 bases). There are 15 residues in the CDR3. V was trimmed by 2 bases and J by 3 bases, leaving 10 bases between them. CDR1 is SGHAT and CDR2 is FQDESV in the germline V gene (reference sequence). The CDR3 DNA sequence: TGTGCCAGCAGCTTAAGGAGGGTGGACACCGGGGAGCTGTTTTTT. Translating it yields CASSLRRVDTGELFF.

There are many counts of this clonotype. The CDR3 reads CASSYGRAGRRLYEQYF. CDR3 coding DNA: TGTGCCAGCAGTTACGGTCGTGCCGGTCGGAGACTCTACGAGCAGTACTTC. V usage is TRBV6-5 and J usage is TRBJ2-7, with unresolved D. Germline V gives CDR1 MNHEY, CDR2 SVGAGI. There are 17 residues in the CDR3. V was clipped by 2 bases and J by 3 bases, with 20 bases between them.

In the case of this clonotype: The DNA is omitted, as the CDR3 cannot be located on it reliably, and the CDR3 follows TCRdb's listing. The V call is TRBV29-1, the J call TRBJ2-5. Germline CDR1 is SQVTM and CDR2 is ANQGSEA. Including both end residues, the CDR3 is 11 amino acids long. This chain's CDR3 is CSVEVAKGSNF.

This clonotype was recorded at least ten times. The rearrangement uses TRBV14 and TRBJ2-7; tentatively, D is TRBD1 (5 bases). The CDR3 has 12 residues. V lost 3 bases to trimming and J lost 7 bases, with 10 bases between them. Germline V gene sequence: CDR1 SGHDN, CDR2 FVKESK. The CDR3 nucleotides are TGTGCCAGCAGCCAGCAGGGTGGGGAGCAGTACTTC. It is translated as CASSQQGGEQYF.

This clonotype was picked up many times. This chain links TRBV28 with TRBJ1-5; D call uncertain. The V end was cut by 3 bases, the J end by 5 bases, with 8 bases between. This CDR3 spans 13 amino acids. Germline V lookup: CDR1 MDHEN, CDR2 SYDVKM. The CDR3 is CASSFLGDQPQHF. DNA for the CDR3: TGTGCCAGCAGTTTTCTGGGTGATCAGCCCCAGCATTTT.

The sample holds many counts of this clonotype. The CDR3: CASSEGPRGQGEHGYTF. The CDR3 DNA follows: TGTGCCAGCAGCGAAGGTCCCCGGGGACAGGGGGAACATGGCTACACCTTC. The chain has TRBV13 and TRBJ1-2; TRBD1 aligns across 11 bases. This CDR3 region has 17 residues. Germline V gene sequence: CDR1 PRHDT, CDR2 FYEKMQ (reference sequence). Losses at the gene ends were 5 bases for V and 6 bases for J; bases not matched to a gene: 14.

This clonotype was counted ten times or more. The V gene is TRBV2, the J gene TRBJ1-1, with D unresolved. This CDR3 spans 12 amino acids. Germline V gene data show CDR1 as SNHLY and CDR2 as FYNNEI. The V and J ends lost 4 bases and 5 bases respectively, with 8 bases between them. The CDR3 sequence is CASSATGTEAFF. CDR3 nucleotides: TGTGCCAGCAGTGCCACGGGGACTGAAGCTTTCTTT.

With regard to this clonotype: This may be a read error, as it is one base from a much larger clone. The CDR3 sequence is CVSSLSVISSYEQYF. CDR3 DNA sequence: TGTGTCAGCAGCTTGTCCGTCATTAGCTCCTACGAGCAGTACTTC. V gene TRBV5-8 combines with J gene TRBJ2-7, with D unclear. Germline assignment: CDR1 SGHTS and CDR2 YDEGEE. CDR3 length: 15 residues.

The table lists this clonotype with many counts. The chain carries TRBV6-1 and TRBJ1-6; D not certain. The CDR3 length is 14 residues. Germline V gene sequence: CDR1 MNHNS, CDR2 SASEGT. Trimming removed 3 bases at V and 4 bases at J, with 7 bases between. The CDR3 DNA sequence: TGTGCCAGCAGTGACAGTTTATATAATTCACCCCTCCACTTT. Protein: CASSDSLYNSPLHF.

Ten or more counts support this clonotype. This CDR3 is CASTATSRTEAFF. Here the CDR3 DNA reads TGTGCCAGCACCGCAACTAGTAGGACTGAAGCTTTCTTT. The chain employs TRBV6-2 or TRBV6-3 and TRBJ1-1; D is uncertain. Trimming took 7 bases from V and 5 from J, leaving 14 bases between them. CDR1 is MNHEY, CDR2 SVGEGT, per germline. The CDR3 is 13 residues long.

For this clonotype: Germline is not matched at one junction end, which may reflect a read error. V gene TRBV6-5 combines with J gene TRBJ1-3; no clear D gene. Germline CDR1 is MNHEY and CDR2 is SVGAGI. CDR3 size: 17 residues. CDR3 bases: TGTGCCAGCAGTTACGCCGCCTTAACTGCCACTGGAAACACCATATTTTTT. Protein: CASSYAALTATGNTIFF.

This clonotype occurred many times. The rearrangement joins TRBV5-8 to TRBJ2-5, with D unresolved. V was cut by 6 bases and J by 2 bases, with 11 bases left in between. Germline V gives CDR1 SGHTS, CDR2 YDEGEE. This CDR3 is built from 13 residues. The CDR3 DNA sequence: TGTGCCAGCAAACCCTCCCGGCAAGAGACCCAGTACTTC. Translated, it gives CASKPSRQETQYF.

This clonotype was counted ten times or more. V and J are TRBV5-1 and TRBJ2-5; D remains unclear. The CDR3 length is 13 residues. Germline assignment: CDR1 SGHRS and CDR2 YFSETQ. V shed 7 bases and J shed 1 base, with 11 bases lying between them. CDR3 DNA: TGCGCCAGCGGAGCAGGAACCCAAGAGACCCAGTACTTC. It yields the protein CASGAGTQETQYF.

In this sample, this clonotype turned up many times. This CDR3 is CASSLSLGSTGELFF. As DNA, the CDR3 is TGTGCCAGCAGTTTATCCCTAGGGTCGACCGGGGAGCTGTTTTTT. This rearrangement joins TRBV28 to TRBJ2-2; no clear D gene. There are 15 residues in the CDR3. V gave up 1 base and J gave up 5 bases, with 11 bases separating them. Germline assignment: CDR1 MDHEN and CDR2 SYDVKM.

This chain connects TRBV19 to TRBJ1-2, with TRBD1 identical over 8 bases. The CDR3 has 13 amino acids. After removal of 10 bases from V and 5 bases from J, the junction contained 9 bases not matched to a gene. Per germline, CDR1 LNHDA and CDR2 SQIVND (reference sequence). The CDR3 sequence: CATARTGRYGYTF. DNA for the CDR3: TGTGCCACCGCGCGGACAGGGCGATATGGCTACACCTTC.

This clonotype was seen at least ten times. This chain joins TRBV15 and TRBJ2-4, with a weak D call TRBD2 (5 bases). Trimming shortened V by 5 bases and J by 13 bases, and 18 bases separated the two germline ends. The CDR3 covers 13 residues. Germline CDR1 and CDR2: LNHNV and YYDKDF (reference sequence). CDR3 in DNA: TGTGCCACCAGCGATGCCCCGCTAGGCGGGCAGTACTTC. Amino acid sequence: CATSDAPLGGQYF.

This clonotype was seen many times. The rearrangement uses TRBV20-1 and TRBJ1-6; 8 nucleotides match TRBD1. Germline V CDR1 and CDR2: DFQATT, SNEGSKA (reference sequence). There are 15 residues in the CDR3. V dropped 0 bases and J dropped 10; count of bases not matched to a gene: 8. The CDR3 is CSARDRRQGNSPLHF. CDR3 in DNA: TGCAGTGCTAGAGATCGACGACAGGGGAACTCACCCCTCCACTTT.

V is TRBV6-2 or TRBV6-3 and J is TRBJ2-5, with TRBD2 matching 9 bases. V lost 0 bases and J lost 0; bases outside the gene matches: 8. CDR1 is MNHEY and CDR2 is SVGEGT in the germline V gene. This CDR3 region has 18 residues. CDR3: CASSYSTRTSVNQETQYF. CDR3 bases: TGTGCCAGCAGTTACTCGACCAGGACTAGCGTAAACCAAGAGACCCAGTACTTC.

This clonotype showed up many times. The V call is TRBV5-1, the J call TRBJ2-5; possible D gene TRBD2, 6 bases. The V end lost 0 bases, the J end lost 2 bases, and 11 bases lay between the germline ends. This CDR3 region has 15 residues. Germline V gives CDR1 SGHRS, CDR2 YFSETQ. CDR3 bases: TGCGCCAGCAGCTTGGTTCGGGAGCCACAAGAGACCCAGTACTTC. Its translation is CASSLVREPQETQYF.

This chain connects TRBV7-2 to TRBJ1-2; D perhaps matches TRBD1 (6 bases). The CDR3 sequence is 14 residues long. The germline V and J ends were trimmed by 6 bases and 4 bases, with 15 bases remaining between them. Germline CDR1 and CDR2: SGHTA and FQGNSA. The CDR3: CASRLTGTPYGYTF. In DNA, the CDR3 is TGTGCCAGCAGACTCACCGGGACACCCTATGGCTACACCTTC.

This clonotype was recorded many times. The chain recombines TRBV11-2 with TRBJ1-1; D possibly corresponds to TRBD1 (6 bases). The CDR3 loop spans 17 amino acids. With 5 bases removed from V and 4 bases from J, the gap between germline ends came to 23 bases. CDR1 SGHAT and CDR2 FQNNGV come from the germline V gene. The CDR3 sequence is CASSRPFFQGQGTEAFF. DNA for the CDR3: TGTGCCAGCAGCCGCCCTTTTTTTCAGGGGCAGGGCACTGAAGCTTTCTTT.

This clonotype was detected many times. A much larger clone is a single base away; this may be a read error. This chain connects TRBV10-3 to TRBJ1-6; D unresolved. Germline lookup yields CDR1 ENHRY and CDR2 SYGVKD. This CDR3 contains 14 residues. The CDR3 protein is CAVSVSSYNSPLHF. For the CDR3, the DNA is TGTGCCGTCAGTGTTTCCTCCTATAATTCACCCCTCCACTTT.

There are many counts of this clonotype. The V call is TRBV19, the J call TRBJ1-1, with D tentatively TRBD1 (5 bases). The V gene lost 7 bases and the J gene lost 8 bases, with 11 bases spanning the gap. Germline V gives CDR1 LNHDA, CDR2 SQIVND (reference sequence). The CDR3 sequence is 11 residues long. The CDR3 DNA follows: TGTGCCAGTATGGCAGGGATGGAAGCTTTCTTT. As protein: CASMAGMEAFF.

In regard to this clonotype: A much larger clone differs from this one at a single base, so this may be a read error. This chain links TRBV3-1 with TRBJ2-7, with D unresolved. Germline loops: CDR1 LGHDT, CDR2 YNNKEL (reference sequence). Trimming took 0 bases from V and 4 from J, leaving 1 base between them. The CDR3 loop spans 11 amino acids. Written as DNA, the CDR3 is TGTGCCAGCAGCCAAGAATACGAGCAGTACTTC. As protein: CASSQEYEQYF.